This paragraph reports one TCR beta chain. What it binds is not known. The source of the sample is a study of breast tumors, draining lymph nodes, adjacent tissues. General study results and limits: The lymph node origin of tumor T cells was framed as consistent with a hypothesis, not demonstrated. Tumor repertoires ranked between lymph nodes and nontumor tissue in diversity, with V and J gene preferences. Luminal-like breast cancer showed significantly higher tumor–nontumor repertoire similarity than basal-like. Data fit most tumor T cells coming from lymph node, expanding in tumor.

Germline CDR1 reads KGHSH; CDR2 reads LQKENI. Deletions cut 3 bases from V and 2 bases from J, with 10 bases between. The CDR3 has 14 amino acids. A single record per CDR3 protein comes from TCRdb applying MiXCR to the multiplex PCR reads. The sample includes 26,000 or so distinct CDR3 sequences, about 25% of them seen just once. The V gene is TRBV18, the J gene TRBJ2-5; D could derive from TRBD1 or TRBD2 (5 bases each). The sample consisted of breast tumor tissue. The source of this sequence is a female donor with breast cancer. Some clones in this sample may be carry-over from other donors' samples. The CDR3 DNA sequence: TGTGCCAGCTCACCTCCTGGGACGCAAGAGACCCAGTACTTC. Translation gives CASSPPGTQETQYF.